A single sample is the source of the 5 T cell receptor beta chains below, sequenced in a study of blood T cell repertoires in COVID-19 (dated by TCRdb to 2020 to 2022). Preparation of the library involved the immunoSEQ multiplex PCR assay. The immuneACCESS repertoire file appears here via TCRdb, limited to in-frame rearrangements. These files lack a portion of the clones; in checked studies, under half of the deficit traces to unresolved V genes, and the cause of the others is not known. The sample table records roughly 300,000 clones; about nine tenths of these occur just once. 1.8% of the sample is taken by the ten largest. The sequenced sample was peripheral blood. Receptors originate from a woman aged 30 to 39 with COVID-19, enrolled during active disease.

The rearrangement links TRBV19 to TRBJ2-5; D possibly corresponds to TRBD2 (7 bases). The length of the CDR3 is 13 residues. The germline CDR1 and CDR2 sequences are LNHDA and SQIVND (reference sequence). V was pared by 7 bases and J by 4 bases, with 13 bases between. The CDR3 DNA reads as TGTGCCAGTACCATGGGAGGGGGAGAGACCCAGTACTTC. Translated: CASTMGGGETQYF. The entire variable domain, with the rest obtained from reference TRBV19 and TRBJ2-5, is as follows: DGGITQSPKYLFRKEGQNVTLSCEQNLNHDAMYWYRQDPGQGLRLIYYSQIVNDFQKGDIAEGYSVSREKKESFPLTVTSAQKNPTAFYLCASTMGGGETQYFGPGTRLLVL.

The chain joins TRBV27 to TRBJ2-1; a possible D gene is TRBD1 (9 bases). The germline gives CDR1 MNHEY, CDR2 SMNVEV (reference sequence). V was cut by 5 bases and J by 9 bases, with 23 bases left in between. The CDR3 covers 16 residues. In DNA, the CDR3 is TGTGCCAGCAGTATTCCCCCGGGACAGGGACTAGGTGAGCAGTTCTTC. Protein: CASSIPPGQGLGEQFF.

The J gene is TRBJ2-3, the V gene TRBV6-6; 11 nucleotides align to TRBD2. The CDR3 length is 14 residues. The V gene end was trimmed by 2 bases and the J gene end by 14 bases; junction bases not matched to a gene: 9. The germline gives CDR1 MNHNY, CDR2 SVGAGI (reference sequence). The CDR3 protein is CASSYVLAGDPRYF. CDR3 nucleotides: TGTGCCAGCAGTTACGTACTAGCGGGGGACCCGCGGTATTTT.

The chain combines TRBV7-2 with TRBJ1-6; 10 positions match TRBD1. There are 15 residues in the CDR3. Germline V gene sequence: CDR1 SGHTA, CDR2 FQGNSA. V dropped 4 bases and J dropped 7; count of bases not matched to a gene: 4. Here the CDR3 DNA reads TGTGCCAGCAGCTATAGACAGGGGGCGAATTCACCCCTCCACTTT. Amino acid sequence: CASSYRQGANSPLHF.

This rearrangement joins TRBV6-5 to TRBJ1-2; D is unresolved. From germline, CDR1 is MNHEY and CDR2 SVGAGI. There are 15 residues in the CDR3. V was clipped by 6 bases and J by 6 bases, with 20 bases between them. CDR3 amino acids: CASRRLRELFHGYTF. The CDR3 coding sequence is TGTGCCAGCAGACGACTCCGGGAGCTCTTCCATGGCTACACCTTC.